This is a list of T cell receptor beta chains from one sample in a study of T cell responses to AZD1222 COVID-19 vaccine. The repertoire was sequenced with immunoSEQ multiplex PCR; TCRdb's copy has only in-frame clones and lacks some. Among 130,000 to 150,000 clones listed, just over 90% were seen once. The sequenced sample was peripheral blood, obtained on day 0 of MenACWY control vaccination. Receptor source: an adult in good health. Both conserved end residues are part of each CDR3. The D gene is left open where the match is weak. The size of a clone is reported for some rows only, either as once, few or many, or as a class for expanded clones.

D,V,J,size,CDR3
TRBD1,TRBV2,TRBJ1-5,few,CASSPRGRLGNQPQHF
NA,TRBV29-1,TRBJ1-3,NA,CSVAGGPGNTIYF
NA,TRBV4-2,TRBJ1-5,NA,CASSQVDSNQPQHF
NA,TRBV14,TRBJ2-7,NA,CASSQSAGYEQYF
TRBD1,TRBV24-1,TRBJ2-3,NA,CATGTVTHTQYF
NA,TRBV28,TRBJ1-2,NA,CASSRRDVYGYTF
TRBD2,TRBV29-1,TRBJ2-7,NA,CSVGGERENFSYEQYF
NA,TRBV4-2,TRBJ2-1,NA,CASGDSREQFF
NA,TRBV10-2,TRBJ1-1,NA,CASGAMNTEAFF
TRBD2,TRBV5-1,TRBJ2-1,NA,CASSLGGGIAYNEQFF
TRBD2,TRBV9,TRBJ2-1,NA,CASSAIGLGGNEQFF
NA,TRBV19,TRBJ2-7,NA,CASSLLPGSEQYF
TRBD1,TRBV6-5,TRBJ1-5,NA,CATDRGPGTPQHF
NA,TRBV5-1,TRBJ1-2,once,CASSLGALSDGYTF
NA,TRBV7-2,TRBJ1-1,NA,CASSARPRFTEAFF
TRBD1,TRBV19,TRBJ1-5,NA,CASKGTGNQPQHF
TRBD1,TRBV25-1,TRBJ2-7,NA,CASIRTGTYEQYF
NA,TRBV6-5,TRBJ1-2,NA,CASRIAGNYGYTF
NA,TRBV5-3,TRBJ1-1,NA,CARSFVCRENDTEAFF
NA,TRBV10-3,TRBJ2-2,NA,CAIRPETGELFF
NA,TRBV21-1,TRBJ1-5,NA,CASSKETGPIYSNQPQHF
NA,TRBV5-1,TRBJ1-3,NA,CASCQGTSGNTIYF
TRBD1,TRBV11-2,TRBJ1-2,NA,CASSPDRGDYGYTF
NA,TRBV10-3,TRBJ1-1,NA,CAISETTMNTEAFF
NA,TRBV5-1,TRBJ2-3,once,CASSLGGTEPTDTQYF
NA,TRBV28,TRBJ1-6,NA,CASSQPAAGGHMRFSYNSPLHF
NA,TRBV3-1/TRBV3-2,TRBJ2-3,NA,CASSQGTGGVMGAQYF
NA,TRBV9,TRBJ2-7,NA,CASSSLPAGEQYF
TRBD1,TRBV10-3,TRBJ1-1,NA,CAMGTGITEAFF
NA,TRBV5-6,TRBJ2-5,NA,CASSPQRHGETQYF
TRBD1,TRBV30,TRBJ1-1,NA,CAWIAGGVTEAFF
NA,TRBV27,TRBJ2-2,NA,CASSLRVNTGELFF
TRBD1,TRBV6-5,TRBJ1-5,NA,CASRGRQGLHQPQHF
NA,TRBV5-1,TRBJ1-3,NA,CASSRFDRDPGPGNTIYF
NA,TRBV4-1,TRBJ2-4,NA,CASSQDGMDYDIQYF
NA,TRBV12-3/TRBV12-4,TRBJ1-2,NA,CASSLKGGSGYTF
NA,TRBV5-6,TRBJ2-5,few,CASSQQVVEETQYF
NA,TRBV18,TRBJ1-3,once,CASSHRGGGDSGNTIYF
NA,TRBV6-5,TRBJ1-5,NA,CASSGGRGPNQPQHF
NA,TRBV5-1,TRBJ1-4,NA,CASRSTTTNEKLFF
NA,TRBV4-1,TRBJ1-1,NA,CARRLGTEAFF